These T cell receptor beta chains were read from a single sample in a study of OX40 agonist ivuxolimab in advanced cancers. Sequenced by immunoSEQ multiplex PCR; TCRdb stores in-frame clones only, minus some. The data contain fewer than 100,000 clones, around nine tenths of them singletons. Sequenced here: CD4+ or CD8+ T cells sorted from blood, sampled in a trial of the OX40 agonist ivuxolimab. The receptors originated from an adult with an advanced solid tumor such as melanoma, head and neck, liver or kidney cancer. The CDR3 runs from the conserved cysteine through the conserved F or W. A D gene is named only where the DNA matches it firmly. Size values are once, few and many counts, or a class for expanded clones, and some rows have none.

j_call | clone_size | v_call | d_call | cdr3_aa | cdr3_nt
TRBJ1-2 | - | TRBV6-5 | - | CASSYTQGRAPQSF | TGTGCCAGCAGTTACACCCAAGGGAGGGCCCCTCAGTCTTTC
TRBJ1-2 | - | TRBV6-5 | - | CASSFQGFRGYTF | TGTGCCAGCAGTTTTCAGGGATTTCGGGGCTACACCTTC
TRBJ1-5 | - | TRBV4-3 | TRBD1 | CASSQGGQGDQPQHF | TGCGCCAGCAGCCAAGGAGGCCAGGGGGATCAGCCCCAGCATTTT
TRBJ1-2 | few | TRBV5-6 | - | CASVFRSHGYTF | TGTGCCAGCGTTTTCCGCTCCCACGGCTACACCTTC
TRBJ1-3 | - | TRBV6-1 | - | CASSEYAQAYDF | TGTGCCAGCAGTGAATATGCGCAAGCCTATGATTTT
TRBJ1-5 | - | TRBV18 | - | CASSPLAGHQPQHF | TGTGCCAGCTCACCGCTCGCCGGACATCAGCCCCAGCATTTT
TRBJ1-1 | - | TRBV5-1 | - | CASSFAPSGTEAFF | TGCGCCAGCAGCTTCGCCCCGTCGGGCACTGAAGCTTTCTTT
TRBJ2-2 | once | TRBV2 | TRBD1 | CASNGDRLSGELFF | TGTGCCAGCAATGGGGACAGACTGTCCGGGGAGCTGTTTTTT
TRBJ1-2 | - | TRBV6-6 | TRBD1 | CASSYTGQGYGYTF | TGTGCCAGCAGTTACACCGGACAGGGATACGGCTACACCTTC
TRBJ1-3 | - | TRBV2 | - | CASSEISGYTIYF | TGTGCCAGCAGTGAAATTTCGGGTTACACCATATATTTT
TRBJ2-6 | - | TRBV10-3 | TRBD1 | CAISDFWDSSGANVLTF | TGTGCCATCAGTGACTTTTGGGACAGCTCTGGGGCCAACGTCCTGACTTTC
TRBJ2-5 | - | TRBV5-5 | - | CASSLEGGAETQYF | TGTGCCAGCAGCTTGGAGGGTGGGGCGGAGACCCAGTACTTC
TRBJ2-1 | once | TRBV7-2 | TRBD2 | CASSRGGVGSYNEQFF | TGTGCCAGCAGCCGGGGGGGAGTAGGGTCCTACAATGAGCAGTTCTTC
TRBJ1-6 | - | TRBV6-6 | - | CASSPDRGAGNSPLHF | TGTGCCAGCAGTCCTGACCGTGGGGCAGGGAATTCACCCCTCCACTTT
TRBJ2-2 | - | TRBV7-3 | - | CASSLSGELFF | TGTGCCAGCAGCCTGTCCGGGGAGCTGTTTTTT
TRBJ1-6 | - | TRBV5-4 | - | CASSLGQAGNSPLHF | TGTGCCAGCAGCTTGGGGCAGGCTGGCAATTCACCCCTCCACTTT
TRBJ2-3 | - | TRBV4-2 | - | CASSQDGASPDTQYF | TGTGCCAGCAGCCAAGATGGAGCTTCTCCAGATACGCAGTATTTT
TRBJ2-7 | - | TRBV28 | - | CASSPSPGPESYEQYF | TGTGCCAGCAGTCCCTCCCCGGGACCAGAATCCTACGAGCAGTACTTC
TRBJ1-2 | once | TRBV5-6 | - | CASSLNIGAGVIDGYTF | TGTGCCAGCAGCTTGAATATTGGTGCAGGGGTGATCGATGGCTACACCTTC
TRBJ1-1 | - | TRBV7-2 | - | CASSYQGRAEAFF | TGTGCCAGCAGTTATCAGGGGAGAGCAGAAGCTTTCTTT
TRBJ2-2 | - | TRBV5-1 | - | CASSLGGILTGELFF | TGCGCCAGCAGCTTGGGAGGCATCCTAACCGGGGAGCTGTTTTTT
TRBJ1-5 | - | TRBV28 | TRBD1 | CASSSGTGIQPQHF | TGTGCCAGCAGCTCCGGGACAGGGATTCAGCCCCAGCATTTT